These 23 T cell receptor beta chains originate from one sample sequenced in a study of blood T cells in healthy people across ages. The second PCR ran about 6 to 12 cycles with a sample-barcoded 5' primer and J-beta primers. TCRdb called the 5' RACE reads again in MiXCR, with one record for every CDR3 protein. The table has 1.5 million to 2 million distinct CDR3 sequences, roughly 32% seen once. The specimen was blood. The receptors stem from a woman between 25 and 40 years old in good health.

As to this clonotype: Germline is not matched at one junction end, which may reflect a read error. For the CDR3, the DNA is TGTGCCAGCAGTCCCGGGAGGCAGGGGAATTACTATGACTACACCTTC. Translation gives CASSPGRQGNYYDYTF. J is TRBJ1-2 and V is TRBV27; D might be TRBD1 (6 bases). Germline assignment: CDR1 MNHEY and CDR2 SMNVEV (reference sequence). The CDR3 is 16 amino acids.

The rearrangement links TRBV4-1 to TRBJ2-1, with TRBD1 matching 8 bases. V trimming: 4 bases; J trimming: 5 bases; junction bases outside the gene matches: 10. The CDR3 consists of 16 residues. Germline lookup yields CDR1 MGHRA and CDR2 YSYEKL. Here the CDR3 DNA reads TGCGCCAGCAGCCCCCCTCCGGGACAGGCGAACAATGAGCAGTTCTTC. This codes for CASSPPPGQANNEQFF.

This clonotype has just a few counts. The chain employs TRBV28 and TRBJ2-5; D is possibly TRBD2 (6 bases). CDR1 is MDHEN and CDR2 is SYDVKM in the germline V gene. V was clipped by 8 bases and J by 0 bases, with 13 bases between them. The CDR3 consists of 14 residues. CDR3 nucleotides: TGTGCCAGCGGGGGGAGCGGCCACCAAGAGACCCAGTACTTC. Encoded protein: CASGGSGHQETQYF.

This clonotype came up many times. A junction end diverges from the germline sequence, so it may reflect a read error. The chain's CDR3 is CASSVAVETQYF. Written as DNA, the CDR3 is TGTGCCAGCAGCGTAGCAGTTGAGACCCAGTACTTC. The V call is TRBV7-9, the J call TRBJ2-5; D is unclear. Germline CDR1 SEHNR, CDR2 FQNEAQ (reference sequence). This CDR3 comprises 12 residues.

The genes are TRBV27 and TRBJ2-2; 9 bases line up with TRBD1. Germline trimming cut 5 bases from V and 7 bases from J; bases unmatched to any gene: 5. This CDR3 spans 14 amino acids. Germline CDR1 reads MNHEY; CDR2 reads SMNVEV (reference sequence). CDR3 bases: TGTGCCAGCAGTCCGGGACAGGGAGTCGGGGAGCTGTTTTTT. This sequence encodes CASSPGQGVGELFF.

This clonotype was found many times. Here the CDR3 DNA reads TGTGCCAGCAGCCGAGGCCTTGAGAGGGCCAACGTCCTGACTTTC. This encodes CASSRGLERANVLTF. The chain carries TRBV4-2 and TRBJ2-6; unclear D gene. The V gene lost 4 bases and the J gene lost 5 bases, with 12 bases spanning the gap. From germline, CDR1 is LGHNA and CDR2 YNFKEQ. The CDR3 contains 15 residues.

This clonotype was counted only a few times. The rearrangement uses TRBV5-6 and TRBJ2-1; D perhaps matches TRBD2 (6 bases). There are 11 residues in the CDR3. Per the germline V gene, CDR1 is SGHDT and CDR2 is YYEEEE. Trimming took off 4 bases at V and 8 bases at J, with 7 bases between the two ends. CDR3 nucleotide sequence: TGTGCCAGCAGCGGGGGGTATGAGCAGTTCTTC. This translates into CASSGGYEQFF.

J is TRBJ2-7 and V is TRBV20-1; D call uncertain. Germline loops: CDR1 DFQATT, CDR2 SNEGSKA (reference sequence). CDR3 size: 12 residues. The V gene lost 3 bases and the J gene lost 4 bases, with 10 bases spanning the gap. For the CDR3, the DNA is TGCAGTGCTAGCACGGACGCTTACGAGCAGTACTTC. Translating gives CSASTDAYEQYF.

This sequence joins TRBV20-1 and TRBJ2-5; D call uncertain. The CDR3 loop spans 12 amino acids. The germline CDR1 and CDR2 sequences are DFQATT and SNEGSKA (reference sequence). With 3 bases removed from V and 5 bases from J, the gap between germline ends came to 10 bases. Here the CDR3 reads CSARVVRETQYF. Here the CDR3 DNA reads TGCAGTGCTAGGGTGGTCCGGGAGACCCAGTACTTC.

This chain links TRBV7-2 with TRBJ2-1; 9 bases align to TRBD2. Per germline, CDR1 SGHTA and CDR2 FQGNSA. After removal of 2 bases from V and 8 bases from J, the junction contained 13 bases not matched to a gene. CDR3 length: 17 residues. The CDR3 DNA is TGTGCCAGCAGCTTAAGAGCGGGGGGCCCCCCTGCAGATGAGCAGTTCTTC. Translated, it gives CASSLRAGGPPADEQFF.

This clonotype was seen only a few times. This chain joins TRBV20-1 and TRBJ2-3; 7 bases match TRBD1. The CDR3 has 16 amino acids. The junction had 17 bases not matched to a gene; V was cut back by 5 bases and J by 6 bases. CDR1 DFQATT and CDR2 SNEGSKA come from the germline V gene (reference sequence). CDR3 loop: CSAVPTGTAGWDTQYF. CDR3 bases: TGCAGTGCTGTCCCAACCGGGACAGCAGGATGGGATACGCAGTATTTT.

In its sample, this clonotype was seen many times. Written as DNA, the CDR3 is TGTGCCAGCAGCCAAGAGGGGACTAGCGGGGCCTCAGAGTACTTC. Translation gives CASSQEGTSGASEYF. This chain uses TRBV4-2 with TRBJ2-7; TRBD2 matches at 13 bases. CDR1 and CDR2 (germline): LGHNA, YNFKEQ. V gave up 0 bases and J gave up 11 bases; unmatched junction bases: 7. This CDR3 comprises 15 residues.

The table lists this clonotype with a few counts. The chain uses TRBV30 and TRBJ2-7, with D unclear. This CDR3 spans 14 amino acids. Germline V lookup: CDR1 GTSNPN, CDR2 SVGIG (reference sequence). V lost 4 bases to trimming and J lost 2 bases, with 15 bases between them. CDR3 protein: CAWTGVGNPYEQYF. In DNA form, the CDR3 reads TGTGCCTGGACTGGGGTAGGGAATCCCTACGAGCAGTACTTC.

In its sample, this clonotype was seen a few times. This rearrangement joins TRBV19 to TRBJ1-5; weak D call: TRBD1 (5 bases). V was shortened by 3 bases and J by 4 bases, with 16 bases between the two germline ends. The germline V gene encodes CDR1 LNHDA and CDR2 SQIVND (reference sequence). The length of the CDR3 is 16 residues. The CDR3: CASSIQGTMTNQPQHF. The CDR3 DNA sequence: TGTGCCAGTAGTATCCAGGGAACTATGACTAATCAGCCCCAGCATTTT.

This clonotype was seen a handful of times. The chain has TRBV30 and TRBJ1-5; no clear D gene. This CDR3 is 13 amino acids long. Germline loops: CDR1 GTSNPN, CDR2 SVGIG (reference sequence). V was shortened by 2 bases and J by 8 bases, with 13 bases between the two germline ends. DNA of the CDR3: TGTGCCTGGAGTTTCAGTCCGTGGGAGCCCCAGCATTTT. Its protein product is CAWSFSPWEPQHF.

There are a few counts of this clonotype. The chain links TRBV20-1 to TRBJ1-6; D unclear. Germline loops: CDR1 DFQATT, CDR2 SNEGSKA (reference sequence). V gave up 4 bases and J gave up 8 bases, with 6 bases separating them. This CDR3 has 11 residues. CDR3 coding DNA: TGCAGTGCTATAGGAGATTCACCCCTCCACTTT. It translates to CSAIGDSPLHF.

This clonotype has a handful of counts. The rearrangement uses TRBV28 and TRBJ1-1; 11 nucleotides line up with TRBD1. From germline, CDR1 is MDHEN and CDR2 SYDVKM. The V and J ends lost 6 bases and 6 bases, in that order; junction bases with no gene match: 9. There are 15 residues in the CDR3. The CDR3 reads CASSAGQGEVSEAFF. In DNA, the CDR3 is TGTGCCAGCAGCGCGGGACAGGGGGAGGTCTCTGAAGCTTTCTTT.

Only a few counts were recorded for this clonotype. The V call is TRBV27, the J call TRBJ2-1; 8 nucleotides align to TRBD2. The CDR3 runs 14 residues. The germline gives CDR1 MNHEY, CDR2 SMNVEV (reference sequence). Trimming took 4 bases from V and 7 from J; bases not matched to a gene: 6. This CDR3 reads CASSSPSGSNEQFF. The CDR3 DNA sequence: TGTGCCAGCAGTTCGCCCAGCGGGAGTAATGAGCAGTTCTTC.

V gene TRBV21-1 combines with J gene TRBJ2-7; TRBD2, the table's D call, lacks a check against the DNA. TRBV21-1 is given as a pseudogene. The CDR3 consists of 17 residues. CDR3 DNA sequence: TGTGCCAGCAGCCCCCAGGGGCCGGTACTAGGTCTCTACGAGCAGTACTTC. It encodes CASSPQGPVLGLYEQYF.

V usage is TRBV29-1 and J usage is TRBJ1-2; possible D gene TRBD1, 5 bases. CDR1 is SQVTM and CDR2 is ANQGSEA in the germline V gene. The CDR3 has 14 amino acids. V lost 0 bases, J lost 5 bases, and 13 bases lay in between. CDR3 sequence reads: CSVEERAGKYGYTF. The DNA of the CDR3 is TGCAGCGTTGAAGAGAGGGCAGGGAAATATGGCTACACCTTC. Full variable domain (outside the CDR3, taken from reference TRBV29-1 and TRBJ1-2): SAVISQKPSRDICQRGTSLTIQCQVDSQVTMMFWYRQQPGQSLTLIATANQGSEATYESGFVIDKFPISRPNLTFSTLTVSNMSPEDSSIYLCSVEERAGKYGYTFGSGTRLTVV.

The CDR3 DNA reads TGTGCCAGCAGCCCGGGGACTAGCGGGAGGCCTTCCTACGAGCAGTACTTC. Encoded protein: CASSPGTSGRPSYEQYF. J is TRBJ2-7 and V is TRBV3-1; 15 bases line up with TRBD2. J gave up 1 base and V 4 bases, and 5 bases lay outside the gene matches. This CDR3 spans 17 amino acids. The germline V gene has CDR1 LGHDT and CDR2 YNNKEL (reference sequence).

The chain uses TRBV5-6 and TRBJ2-3; a possible D gene is TRBD2 (6 bases). There are 15 residues in the CDR3. The ends were cut back, 0 bases at V and 4 bases at J, with 12 bases in the middle. Looked up from germline, CDR1 is SGHDT and CDR2 is YYEEEE. This CDR3 reads CASSLGLVGADTQYF. The CDR3 bases are TGTGCCAGCAGCTTGGGACTAGTGGGGGCAGATACGCAGTATTTT.

For this clonotype: A much larger clone sits a single nucleotide away, making a read error possible. The V call is TRBV6-2 or TRBV6-3, the J call TRBJ1-2; perhaps TRBD1 as D (5 bases). The germline V gene encodes CDR1 MNHEY and CDR2 SVGEGT. This CDR3 has 16 residues. V was clipped by 6 bases and J by 3 bases, with 20 bases between them. The CDR3 nucleotides read TGTGCCAGCAGCCGATCTGGGGCAATCTGGGACTATGGCTACACCTTC. This codes for CASSRSGAIWDYGYTF.